One sample yielded the 20 T cell receptor beta chains listed below, sequenced in a study of CD8+ T cells in alopecia areata (dated by TCRdb to between 2017 and 2018). Library method: the immunoSEQ multiplex PCR assay. For TCR sequencing, RNA was extracted from every sample and reverse transcribed into cDNA to serve as template. TCRdb carries this immuneACCESS record with in-frame sequences only. Its versions omit some clonotypes, under half of them owing to an unresolved V gene in the studies checked, with the rest unexplained. In this sample the table shows some 190,000 clones, approximately 51% of which occur a single time. The biggest ten clones account for around a tenth of the sample. The treatment or condition label, as the study defines it: oral pan-JAK inhibitor, 5-10 mg twice daily. Sequencing was performed on CD8+ T cells sorted from blood, taken around week 52, from a patient treated with tofacitinib. The receptors were gathered from a human donor with alopecia areata.

The sample holds one count of this clone. The chain combines TRBV11-2 with TRBJ2-7; possible D gene TRBD2, 5 bases. Germline loops: CDR1 SGHAT, CDR2 FQNNGV. The CDR3 runs 12 residues. V lost 2 bases and J 6 bases, leaving 8 bases between the germline ends. The CDR3 DNA follows: TGTGCCAGCAGCTTAACGGGGAGCGAGCAGTACTTC. The encoded protein is CASSLTGSEQYF.

This chain links TRBV18 with TRBJ2-5, with 9 bases fitting TRBD2. J lost 4 bases, V lost 3 bases, and 3 bases had no gene match. Looked up from germline, CDR1 is KGHSH and CDR2 is LQKENI. The CDR3 is 14 amino acids. The DNA for the CDR3 is TGTGCCAGCTCACCTAGCGGGGGAGGAGAGACCCAGTACTTC. Amino acids: CASSPSGGGETQYF.

There are a few counts of this clone. The V gene is TRBV29-1, the J gene TRBJ2-5; D call uncertain. CDR1 is SQVTM, CDR2 ANQGSEA, per germline. The CDR3 runs 10 residues. Between the trimmed V and J ends, which lost 6 bases and 4 bases, there was a span of 6 bases. CDR3 DNA sequence: TGCAGCGTGCATGCAGAGACCCAGTACTTC. This sequence encodes CSVHAETQYF.

This clone has a single count. The V and J genes are TRBV7-8 and TRBJ1-5; D not certain. With 1 base removed from V and 5 bases from J, the gap between germline ends came to 9 bases. The CDR3 is 14 amino acids. Per the germline V gene, CDR1 is SGHVS and CDR2 is FQNEAQ. The DNA of the CDR3 is TGTGCCAGCAGCTTAGAGTATGAGGATCAGCCCCAGCATTTT. Its translation: CASSLEYEDQPQHF.

CDR3 sequence reads: CASSGDSSAGELFF. CDR3 DNA: TGTGCCAGCAGCGGGGACAGTAGCGCCGGGGAGCTGTTTTTT. The chain links TRBV9 to TRBJ2-2; the match to TRBD1 covers 7 bases. There are 14 residues in the CDR3. Germline V gives CDR1 SGDLS, CDR2 YYNGEE. V shed 3 bases and J 6 bases; nucleotides not matched to a gene: 5.

The rearrangement joins TRBV7-9 to TRBJ2-5; 10 bases line up with TRBD1. The V gene's germline CDR1 is SEHNR and CDR2 FQNEAQ (reference sequence). The V gene end was trimmed by 5 bases and the J gene end by 5 bases; junction bases not matched to a gene: 5. This CDR3 region has 14 residues. In nucleotides, the CDR3 is TGTGCCAGCAGCCCACAGGACAGGGGGGAGACCCAGTACTTC. It encodes CASSPQDRGETQYF.

This sequence joins TRBV27 and TRBJ2-3, with a possible D match to TRBD1 (6 bases). There are 14 residues in the CDR3. CDR1 is MNHEY, CDR2 SMNVEV, per germline (reference sequence). Trimming stripped 3 bases from V and 4 bases from J, with 11 bases between. CDR3 sequence reads: CASSFQAGADTQYF. CDR3 coding DNA: TGTGCCAGCAGTTTCCAAGCAGGGGCAGATACGCAGTATTTT.

The chain has TRBV10-1 and TRBJ1-1, with 9 nucleotides matching TRBD1. Germline CDR1 and CDR2: WNHNN and SYGVQD (reference sequence). CDR3 length: 15 residues. The J segment lost 3 bases and the V segment lost 5 bases, leaving 7 bases of the junction unmatched. CDR3 bases: TGCGCCAGCAGTCCTGATGGACAGGGGTACACTGAAGCTTTCTTT. Translation: CASSPDGQGYTEAFF.

This clone was seen a handful of times. The chain links TRBV5-1 to TRBJ2-7; D unresolved. Germline V lookup: CDR1 SGHRS, CDR2 YFSETQ. V lost 0 bases and J 3 bases, leaving 7 bases between the germline ends. The CDR3 is 13 residues long. CDR3 in amino acids: CASSLDSDYEQYF. CDR3 nucleotide sequence: TGCGCCAGCAGCTTGGACAGTGACTACGAGCAGTACTTC.

This clone was found a few times. This chain connects TRBV7-2 to TRBJ1-1; the D is unclear. Germline CDR1 SGHTA, CDR2 FQGNSA. The CDR3 has 12 amino acids. The V gene lost 3 bases and the J gene lost 2 bases, with 4 bases spanning the gap. CDR3 loop: CASSFENTEAFF. DNA of the CDR3: TGTGCCAGCAGCTTCGAAAACACTGAAGCTTTCTTT. The full variable domain, rest sourced from reference TRBV7-2 and TRBJ1-1, is GAGVSQSPSNKVTEKGKDVELRCDPISGHTALYWYRQSLGQGLEFLIYFQGNSAPDKSGLPSDRFSAERTGGSVSTLTIQRTQQEDSAVYLCASSFENTEAFFGQGTRLTVV.

The rearrangement uses TRBV7-2 and TRBJ2-5; 9 bases are shared with TRBD1. This CDR3 has 14 residues. CDR1 and CDR2 from the germline V gene are SGHTA and FQGNSA. V shed 5 bases and J 4 bases; nucleotides not matched to a gene: 5. The CDR3 region is CASSPRTGVETQYF. In nucleotides, the CDR3 is TGTGCCAGCAGCCCGCGGACAGGGGTAGAGACCCAGTACTTC.

The chain employs TRBV30 and TRBJ1-6; no firm D call. Trimming removed 3 bases from V and 6 bases from J, with 30 bases in between. The CDR3 runs 20 residues. Germline lookup yields CDR1 GTSNPN and CDR2 SVGIG (reference sequence). The DNA of the CDR3 is TGTGCCTGGAGCACAGAATCTTTCACTCTCCTCTCCCTTTCTAATTCACCCCTCCACTTT. This translates into CAWSTESFTLLSLSNSPLHF.

This chain joins TRBV30 and TRBJ1-5; D is possibly TRBD1 (6 bases). The V gene lost 1 base and the J gene lost 4 bases, with 20 bases spanning the gap. This CDR3 has 17 amino acids. From germline, CDR1 is GTSNPN and CDR2 SVGIG (reference sequence). Written as DNA, the CDR3 is TGTGCCTGGAGTGACTCCAGGGGCACCTCTTTGAATCAGCCCCAGCATTTT. Its protein product is CAWSDSRGTSLNQPQHF.

The chain links TRBV5-6 to TRBJ2-5; 7 nucleotides agree with TRBD1. V lost 2 bases, J lost 5 bases, and 6 bases stayed unmatched. From germline, CDR1 is SGHDT and CDR2 YYEEEE. This CDR3 comprises 14 residues. CDR3 protein: CASSLGDSAETQYF. For the CDR3, the DNA is TGTGCCAGCAGCTTAGGGGACAGCGCCGAGACCCAGTACTTC.

The chain employs TRBV5-6 and TRBJ1-1; 8 nucleotides align to TRBD1. This CDR3 has 14 residues. V lost 4 bases to trimming and J lost 0 bases; unmatched junction nucleotides: 2. Per germline, CDR1 SGHDT and CDR2 YYEEEE. The CDR3: CASSQGAVNTEAFF. CDR3 nucleotide sequence: TGTGCCAGCAGCCAGGGGGCGGTGAACACTGAAGCTTTCTTT. The whole variable domain, remainder taken from reference TRBV5-6 and TRBJ1-1, is DAGVTQSPTHLIKTRGQQVTLRCSPKSGHDTVSWYQQALGQGPQFIFQYYEEEERQRGNFPDRFSGHQFPNYSSELNVNALLLGDSALYLCASSQGAVNTEAFFGQGTRLTVV.

This clone has only a few counts. V usage is TRBV19 and J usage is TRBJ2-6; the D gene is possibly TRBD1 (6 bases). CDR1 and CDR2 (germline): LNHDA, SQIVND (reference sequence). V was cut by 8 bases and J by 0 bases, with 11 bases left in between. The CDR3 has 15 amino acids. Written as DNA, the CDR3 is TGTGCCAGTGCGTCACAGGGCTCTGGGGCCAACGTCCTGACTTTC. Encoded protein: CASASQGSGANVLTF.

This clone was found a few times. V usage is TRBV27 and J usage is TRBJ2-6; D perhaps matches TRBD1 (5 bases). The germline CDR1 and CDR2 sequences are MNHEY and SMNVEV (reference sequence). Trimming took off 2 bases at V and 0 bases at J, with 11 bases between the two ends. CDR3 size: 17 residues. CDR3 region: CASSLGQGFSGANVLTF. CDR3 nucleotide sequence: TGTGCCAGCAGTTTAGGGCAGGGCTTCTCTGGGGCCAACGTCCTGACTTTC.

The rearrangement links TRBV30 to TRBJ2-2; possible D gene TRBD1, 6 bases. V lost 4 bases and J lost 1, with 10 bases in between. Germline values: CDR1 GTSNPN, CDR2 SVGIG (reference sequence). This CDR3 has 14 amino acids. The chain's CDR3 is CAWTGQMNTGELFF. CDR3 nucleotide sequence: TGTGCCTGGACTGGACAGATGAACACCGGGGAGCTGTTTTTT.

This clone was detected a few times. The chain uses TRBV4-1 and TRBJ1-1, with 8 bases that match TRBD1. The germline CDR1 and CDR2 sequences are MGHRA and YSYEKL. The CDR3 has 15 amino acids. With 5 bases clipped from V and 10 bases from J, the junction kept 15 bases outside the gene matches. CDR3 amino acids: CASSEGRGLNSGAFF. CDR3 DNA sequence: TGCGCCAGCAGCGAGGGCAGGGGGCTTAATAGCGGAGCTTTCTTT.

The rearrangement links TRBV7-2 to TRBJ2-7; 7 bases agree with TRBD1. Germline CDR1 SGHTA, CDR2 FQGNSA. The CDR3 runs 13 residues. V shed 3 bases and J 6 bases; nucleotides not matched to a gene: 5. This chain's CDR3 is CASSLGQTGEQYF. CDR3 nucleotide sequence: TGTGCCAGCAGCTTGGGACAGACTGGCGAGCAGTACTTC.